The 21 T cell receptor beta chains presented below share a single source sample, sequenced in a study of PD-L1 blockade in urothelial cancer. Generated by immunoSEQ multiplex PCR, the TCRdb table keeps only in-frame clones and is missing some. The sample contains 100,000 or so clones, over 75% of which appear only once. Sequencing used PBMCs, obtained around atezolizumab (anti-PD-L1) treatment. The receptors shown here come from a middle-aged man with urothelial cancer.

The chain is built from TRBV2 and TRBJ2-7; 11 nucleotides line up with TRBD2. CDR3 length: 16 residues. Germline V lookup: CDR1 SNHLY, CDR2 FYNNEI. V lost 5 bases and J lost 4; bases outside the gene matches: 10. The CDR3 sequence: CASSTNLAGGSYEQYF. CDR3 DNA sequence: TGTGCCAGCAGTACAAACCTAGCGGGAGGTTCATACGAGCAGTACTTC. The full variable domain, in which reference TRBV2 and TRBJ2-7 provide the parts outside the CDR3, is EPEVTQTPSHQVTQMGQEVILRCVPISNHLYFYWYRQILGQKVEFLVSFYNNEISEKSEIFDDQFSVERPDGSNFTLKIRSTKLEDSAMYFCASSTNLAGGSYEQYFGPGTRLTVT.

The chain is built from TRBV5-1 and TRBJ2-7, with 13 bases aligning to TRBD2. Germline loops: CDR1 SGHRS, CDR2 YFSETQ. The ends lost 4 bases at V and 5 bases at J; junction bases unmatched: 9. This CDR3 spans 16 amino acids. The CDR3: CASSTAGTSGIDEQYF. CDR3 coding DNA: TGCGCCAGCAGCACCGCCGGGACTAGCGGGATAGACGAGCAGTACTTC.

The chain uses TRBV28 and TRBJ2-1, with no clear D. This CDR3 comprises 13 residues. Germline CDR1 reads MDHEN; CDR2 reads SYDVKM. Trimming took off 2 bases at V and 7 bases at J, with 9 bases between the two ends. DNA for the CDR3: TGTGCCAGCAGTTTAGTTTCTCCTAATGAGCAGTTCTTC. This translates into CASSLVSPNEQFF.

The chain couples TRBV9 to TRBJ2-1, with a possible D match to TRBD2 (6 bases). This CDR3 has 14 residues. Deletions cut 3 bases from V and 7 bases from J, with 14 bases between. Germline loops: CDR1 SGDLS, CDR2 YYNGEE. This chain's CDR3 is CASSGWTAGNEQFF. DNA for the CDR3: TGTGCCAGCAGCGGATGGACTGCGGGGAATGAGCAGTTCTTC.

The J gene is TRBJ1-5, the V gene TRBV7-8; TRBD1 might be the D (5 bases). The ends were cut back, 5 bases at V and 5 bases at J, with 19 bases in the middle. This CDR3 is built from 16 residues. Looked up from germline, CDR1 is SGHVS and CDR2 is FQNEAQ. The CDR3 nucleotides are TGTGCCAGCAGCGAACGGATAGACAGTTCGGATCAGCCCCAGCATTTT. This codes for CASSERIDSSDQPQHF.

The chain employs TRBV11-2 and TRBJ2-1, with a tentative D call TRBD2 (6 bases). Germline V gene data show CDR1 as SGHAT and CDR2 as FQNNGV. The CDR3 sequence is 15 residues long. V shed 7 bases and J shed 4 bases, with 17 bases lying between them. The DNA of the CDR3 is TGTGCCAGCACCCCACTCGTTAGCGGTTACAATGAGCAGTTCTTC. This gives the protein CASTPLVSGYNEQFF. The full variable domain, its missing parts supplied by reference TRBV11-2 and TRBJ2-1, is EAGVAQSPRYKIIEKRQSVAFWCNPISGHATLYWYQQILGQGPKLLIQFQNNGVVDDSQLPKDRFSAERLKGVDSTLKIQPAKLEDSAVYLCASTPLVSGYNEQFFGPGTRLTVL.

CDR3 region: CASSLRDSRSGNTIYF. Written as DNA, the CDR3 is TGCGCCAGCAGCTTAAGAGACTCTCGCTCTGGAAACACCATATATTTT. J is TRBJ1-3 and V is TRBV5-1; D is unclear. V dropped 2 bases and J dropped 0 bases, with 12 bases sitting between them. Germline V gives CDR1 SGHRS, CDR2 YFSETQ. This CDR3 comprises 16 residues.

This chain uses TRBV7-3 with TRBJ2-1, with D tentatively TRBD2 (5 bases). Germline CDR1 reads SGHTA; CDR2 reads FQGTGA. CDR3 size: 15 residues. Between the trimmed V and J ends, which lost 2 bases and 1 base, there was a span of 9 bases. CDR3 amino acids: CASSLEGHSYNEQFF. CDR3 DNA sequence: TGTGCCAGCAGCTTAGAGGGCCATTCCTACAATGAGCAGTTCTTC. The whole variable domain, remainder taken from reference TRBV7-3 and TRBJ2-1, is GAGVSQTPSNKVTEKGKYVELRCDPISGHTALYWYRQSLGQGPEFLIYFQGTGAADDSGLPNDRFFAVRPEGSVSTLKIQRTERGDSAVYLCASSLEGHSYNEQFFGPGTRLTVL.

The J gene is TRBJ1-3, the V gene TRBV7-3; a possible D gene is TRBD1 (5 bases). The CDR3 is 15 residues long. V lost 0 bases and J lost 3, with 9 bases in between. Germline V gene sequence: CDR1 SGHTA, CDR2 FQGTGA. Here the CDR3 reads CASSLTPGGGNTIYF. CDR3 DNA: TGTGCCAGCAGCTTAACGCCGGGGGGTGGAAACACCATATATTTT.

This chain connects TRBV7-2 to TRBJ1-2; 9 bases are a match to TRBD1. Germline V CDR1 and CDR2: SGHTA, FQGNSA. The length of the CDR3 is 16 residues. The trim removed 1 base at V and 4 bases at J, leaving 7 bases unmatched. In DNA form, the CDR3 reads TGTGCCAGCAGCTTAGAGTCGACAGGGGGGACCTATGGCTACACCTTC. This gives the protein CASSLESTGGTYGYTF.

This clone was detected only a few times. The CDR3 sequence: CASSELGGPNSPLHF. The CDR3 bases are TGTGCCAGCAGTGAATTGGGTGGGCCTAATTCACCCCTCCACTTT. The V and J genes are TRBV6-1 and TRBJ1-6, with D uncertain. The germline V and J ends were trimmed by 2 bases and 6 bases, with 11 bases remaining between them. Looked up from germline, CDR1 is MNHNS and CDR2 is SASEGT. The length of the CDR3 is 15 residues.

CDR3 nucleotide sequence: TGTGCCAGCAGCTTATTAGGAGCGGGAGGGCCGGAGGAGACCCAGTACTTC. It encodes CASSLLGAGGPEETQYF. The chain has TRBV7-2 and TRBJ2-5; the match to TRBD2 covers 10 bases. Germline V gives CDR1 SGHTA, CDR2 FQGNSA. The CDR3 is made up of 17 amino acids. V dropped 2 bases and J dropped 5; count of bases not matched to a gene: 11.

Regarding this clone: One end of the junction fails to match germline, which may point to a read error. V usage is TRBV7-7 and J usage is TRBJ2-7; 13 bases agree with TRBD2. Germline CDR1 SSHAT, CDR2 FNYEAQ (reference sequence). The CDR3 contains 15 residues. The CDR3 DNA sequence: TGTGCTAGCAGCTACGGACTAGCGGGAGACTCCGAGCAGTACTTC. Translation: CASSYGLAGDSEQYF.

This clone occurred a few times. The rearrangement joins TRBV7-8 to TRBJ2-7; the match to TRBD2 covers 7 bases. The CDR3 is 14 amino acids. CDR1 is SGHVS and CDR2 is FQNEAQ in the germline V gene. Unmatched junction bases numbered 13, after V lost 7 bases and J lost 7 bases. The CDR3, as DNA: TGTGCCAGCACCAGATTCGGGGGGTCTCGTGAGCAGTACTTC. Protein sequence: CASTRFGGSREQYF. Full variable domain (missing parts from reference TRBV7-8 and TRBJ2-7): GAGVSQSPRYKVAKRGQDVALRCDPISGHVSLFWYQQALGQGPEFLTYFQNEAQLDKSGLPSDRFFAERPEGSVSTLKIQRTQQEDSAVYLCASTRFGGSREQYFGPGTRLTVT.

The chain carries TRBV14 and TRBJ1-3, with a weak D call TRBD1 (5 bases). Germline V gene lookup returns CDR1 SGHDN and CDR2 FVKESK. CDR3 length equals 13 residues. Trimming took off 4 bases at V and 4 bases at J, with 8 bases between the two ends. The CDR3 DNA follows: TGTGCCAGCAGCCTGTCAGGGGGAAACACCATATATTTT. Its translation: CASSLSGGNTIYF.

This chain links TRBV2 with TRBJ1-2; 7 nucleotides agree with TRBD1. The CDR3 extends over 14 amino acids. The ends lost 4 bases at V and 4 bases at J; junction bases unmatched: 6. Germline CDR1 reads SNHLY; CDR2 reads FYNNEI. CDR3 nucleotides: TGTGCCAGCAGTGGGATAGGGGGCGTCTATGGCTACACCTTC. Translation gives CASSGIGGVYGYTF.

The J gene is TRBJ2-7, the V gene TRBV28, with 7 bases that match TRBD1. Germline V gene sequence: CDR1 MDHEN, CDR2 SYDVKM. The length of the CDR3 is 14 residues. Germline trimming cut 8 bases from V and 0 bases from J; bases unmatched to any gene: 7. CDR3 bases: TGTGCCAGCCGAGGAACAGGGGACTCCTACGAGCAGTACTTC. It specifies CASRGTGDSYEQYF.

The chain carries TRBV9 and TRBJ1-4, with D maybe TRBD1 (6 bases). The germline V gene has CDR1 SGDLS and CDR2 YYNGEE. This CDR3 region has 14 residues. V shed 4 bases and J shed 5 bases, with 12 bases lying between them. The CDR3: CASSRGHLNEKLFF. The CDR3 DNA reads TGTGCCAGCAGCCGGGGACACCTGAATGAAAAACTGTTTTTT.

The rearrangement uses TRBV6-5 and TRBJ2-5; 9 positions match TRBD1. Looked up from germline, CDR1 is MNHEY and CDR2 is SVGAGI. V trimming: 5 bases; J trimming: 5 bases; junction bases outside the gene matches: 6. The CDR3 is 14 amino acids. CDR3: CASSLQGAGETQYF. DNA for the CDR3: TGTGCCAGCAGTCTACAGGGGGCAGGGGAGACCCAGTACTTC.

This chain links TRBV5-1 with TRBJ2-1, with TRBD1 as a possible D gene (6 bases). With 4 bases removed from V and 4 bases from J, the gap between germline ends came to 12 bases. CDR3 size: 14 residues. In germline, CDR1 is SGHRS, CDR2 YFSETQ. CDR3 nucleotide sequence: TGCGCCAGCAGCACTCGGACAGTATACAATGAGCAGTTCTTC. As protein: CASSTRTVYNEQFF.

The J gene is TRBJ2-7, the V gene TRBV10-2, with a possible D match to TRBD1 (5 bases). CDR3 size: 13 residues. Germline CDR1 reads WSHSY; CDR2 reads SAAADI. Trimming removed 7 bases at V and 0 bases at J, with 10 bases between. The CDR3 bases are TGCGCCAGCACTTCAACAGGCTCCTACGAGCAGTACTTC. Amino acid sequence: CASTSTGSYEQYF.